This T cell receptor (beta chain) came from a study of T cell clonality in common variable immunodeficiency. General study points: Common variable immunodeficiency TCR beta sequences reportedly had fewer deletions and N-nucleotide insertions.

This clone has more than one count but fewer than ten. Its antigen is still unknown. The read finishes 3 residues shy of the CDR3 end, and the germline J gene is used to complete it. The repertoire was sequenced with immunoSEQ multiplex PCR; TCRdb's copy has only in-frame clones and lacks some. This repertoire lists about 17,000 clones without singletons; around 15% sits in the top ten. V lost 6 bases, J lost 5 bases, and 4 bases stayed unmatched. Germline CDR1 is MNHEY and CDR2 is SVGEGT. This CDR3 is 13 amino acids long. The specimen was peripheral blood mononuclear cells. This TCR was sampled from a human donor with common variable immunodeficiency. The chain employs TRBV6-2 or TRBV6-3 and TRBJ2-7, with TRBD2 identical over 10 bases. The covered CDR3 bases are TGTGCCAGCAGGCCCGGGACTAGCGACGAG. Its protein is CASRPGTSDE. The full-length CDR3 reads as CASRPGTSDEQYF.